This T cell receptor beta chain was identified during a study of cytomegalovirus exposure and HLA in healthy donors. Looking at the study overall: For the approximately 420 genotyped donors, approximately 82% fell within the Caucasian-associated ancestry cluster. Study findings and constraints: Among TCR sequences, most were rare, though some public TCRs appeared in many donors.

This CDR3 comprises 15 residues. V shed 5 bases, J shed 2 bases, and the junction held 9 bases outside the gene matches. CDR1 is LNHNV and CDR2 is YYDKDF in the germline V gene (reference sequence). This PCR relied on a set of 60 Vbeta primers and 13 Jbeta primers. The data were produced by immunoSEQ multiplex PCR, yet TCRdb's version contains in-frame clones alone and is incomplete. Of about 130,000 clones in the sample, about 8.5% were seen once. This clone has only a few counts. Antigen unknown. The sample taken for sequencing was PBMCs. The sequence was collected from a man aged 40-49 years in good health and CMV-seronegative. V is TRBV15 and J is TRBJ2-7; 7 positions agree with TRBD2. The CDR3 region has the DNA TGTGCCACCAGCCTCGTGGGGGAGGGACCCTACGAGCAGTACTTC. Residues: CATSLVGEGPYEQYF.